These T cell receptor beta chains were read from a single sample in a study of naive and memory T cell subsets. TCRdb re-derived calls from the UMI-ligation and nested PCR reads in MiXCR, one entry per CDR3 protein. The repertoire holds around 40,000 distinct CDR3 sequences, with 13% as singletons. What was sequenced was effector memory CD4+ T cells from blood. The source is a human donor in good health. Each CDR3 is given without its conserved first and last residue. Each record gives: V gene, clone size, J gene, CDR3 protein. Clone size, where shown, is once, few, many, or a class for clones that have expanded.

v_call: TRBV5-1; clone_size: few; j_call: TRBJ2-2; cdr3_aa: ASSTVGGDTGELF
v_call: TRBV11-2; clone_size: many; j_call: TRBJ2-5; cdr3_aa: ASSLNPRLAGGQETQY
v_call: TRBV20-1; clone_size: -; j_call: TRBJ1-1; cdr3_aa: SAVKENTEAF
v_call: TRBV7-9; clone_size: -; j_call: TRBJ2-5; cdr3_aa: ASSLTLTGTLETQY
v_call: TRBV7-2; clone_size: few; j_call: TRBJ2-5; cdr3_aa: ASSLGWVETQY
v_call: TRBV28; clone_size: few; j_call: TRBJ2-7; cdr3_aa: ASSRQRGREEQY
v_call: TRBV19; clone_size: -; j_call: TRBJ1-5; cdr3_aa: ASSIGWTGNQPQH
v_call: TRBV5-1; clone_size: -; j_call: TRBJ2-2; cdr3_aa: ASSLGIVGGQGITGELF
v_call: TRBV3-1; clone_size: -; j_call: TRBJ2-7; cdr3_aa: ASSRTGTSPPESFQY
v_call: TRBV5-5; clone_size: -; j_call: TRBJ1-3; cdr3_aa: ASGRLGGAGNTIY
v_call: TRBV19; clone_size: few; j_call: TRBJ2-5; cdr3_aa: ASRGIPQETQY
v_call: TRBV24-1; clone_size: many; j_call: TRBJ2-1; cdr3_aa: ATSDSWNNEQF
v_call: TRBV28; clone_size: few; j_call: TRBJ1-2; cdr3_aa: ASSGRADRGRYGYT
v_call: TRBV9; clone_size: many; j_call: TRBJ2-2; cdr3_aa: ASSLLAGVSTGELF